The 32 T cell receptor beta chains below were found in one sample sequenced in a study of T cells in Graves' hyperthyroidism and ophthalmopathy (dated by TCRdb to between 2019 and 2020). Receptor libraries were prepared by multiplex PCR. Instrument on record: Illumina HiSeq 2000. Amplification of TCR beta CDR3 regions was carried out from RNA transcripts. The first round of RT-PCR for the TCR CDR3 was performed with the HTBI primer set and the Qiagen OneStep RT-PCR kit. The raw public data were reprocessed by TCRdb itself: fastp quality trimming at Q25, MiXCR clonotype calling, in-frame beta chains only. Rows matching on CDR3 protein sequence are summarized as one entry with the most common DNA and genes. The table for this sample lists some 490,000 distinct CDR3 sequences; approximately 23% of them were counted only once. The ten largest make up 45% to 55% of the sample. What was sequenced was blood. These TCRs come from a woman between 70 and 85 years old with Graves' ophthalmopathy.

V is TRBV27 and J is TRBJ1-1; D remains ambiguous. The CDR3 is 16 residues long. V was clipped by 6 bases and J by 0 bases, with 17 bases between them. The germline CDR1 and CDR2 sequences are MNHEY and SMNVEV (reference sequence). CDR3 region: CASRSFPGTLNTEAFF. The CDR3 nucleotides are TGTGCCAGCAGGTCTTTCCCGGGAACTCTGAACACTGAAGCTTTCTTT.

This clonotype appeared once. The chain combines TRBV5-1 with TRBJ1-4; TRBD1 agrees at 7 bases. Losses at the gene ends were 0 bases for V and 1 base for J; bases not matched to a gene: 6. This CDR3 region has 17 residues. Germline CDR1 and CDR2: SGHRS and YFSETQ. The CDR3, as DNA: TGCGCCAGCAGCTTGGGGACAGGCCGGGGAACTAATGAAAAACTGTTTTTT. Translating gives CASSLGTGRGTNEKLFF. Combining the CDR3 with reference TRBV5-1 and TRBJ1-4 gives the whole variable domain KAGVTQTPRYLIKTRGQQVTLSCSPISGHRSVSWYQQTPGQGLQFLFEYFSETQRNKGNFPGRFSGRQFSNSRSEMNVSTLELGDSALYLCASSLGTGRGTNEKLFFGSGTQLSVL.

As concerns this clonotype: A single base separates this from a much larger clone, so it may be a read error. J is TRBJ1-1 and V is TRBV28; D is unclear. The CDR3 has 14 amino acids. Germline assignment: CDR1 MDHEN and CDR2 SYDVKM. Trimming removed 6 bases at V and 0 bases at J, with 11 bases between. The CDR3 is CASRRVPVNTEAFF. CDR3 in DNA: TGTGCCAGCAGGAGGGTTCCCGTGAACACTGAAGCTTTCTTT.

The rearrangement links TRBV18 to TRBJ2-1; a possible D gene is TRBD2 (6 bases). V was clipped by 3 bases and J by 10 bases, with 16 bases between them. This CDR3 contains 14 residues. CDR1 is KGHSH, CDR2 LQKENI, per germline. CDR3 DNA: TGTGCCAGCTCACCCGGGACTGGTGATGGGGAGCAGTTCTTC. This translates into CASSPGTGDGEQFF.

The V gene is TRBV28, the J gene TRBJ2-5; weak D call: TRBD2 (6 bases). The V gene's germline CDR1 is MDHEN and CDR2 SYDVKM. The CDR3 runs 13 residues. V lost 8 bases and J lost 4, with 14 bases in between. CDR3 nucleotides: TGTGCCAGCGGCGGGACGAGAGGAGAGACCCAGTACTTC. Amino acids: CASGGTRGETQYF.

This sequence joins TRBV7-8 and TRBJ1-1; D is uncertain. CDR1 is SGHVS, CDR2 FQNEAQ, per germline. Trimming cost V 5 bases and J 0 bases, with 13 bases left between them. CDR3 size: 15 residues. CDR3 coding DNA: TGTGCCAGCAGCGTAAGGACGGTCATGAACACTGAAGCTTTCTTT. Translation: CASSVRTVMNTEAFF.

J is TRBJ2-7 and V is TRBV5-1, with 7 bases identical to TRBD2. Losses at the gene ends were 4 bases for V and 1 base for J; bases not matched to a gene: 11. Looked up from germline, CDR1 is SGHRS and CDR2 is YFSETQ. The CDR3 spans 16 residues. The CDR3 nucleotides are TGCGCCAGCAGCGTGACGGGACTACCCGCATCCTACGAGCAGTACTTC. Translating gives CASSVTGLPASYEQYF.

This clonotype has a count of ten or more. The J gene is TRBJ1-1, the V gene TRBV12-3 or TRBV12-4, with 8 positions matching TRBD1. The CDR3 spans 14 residues. The V segment lost 6 bases and the J segment 0 bases; nucleotides outside the gene matches: 3. DNA of the CDR3: TGTGCCAGCAGCGGACAGGGATTGAACACTGAAGCTTTCTTT. It is translated as CASSGQGLNTEAFF.

Many counts were recorded for this clonotype. The J gene is TRBJ2-1, the V gene TRBV5-8; D is possibly TRBD2 (5 bases). The CDR3 extends over 17 amino acids. Per germline, CDR1 SGHTS and CDR2 YDEGEE. V was clipped by 0 bases and J by 6 bases, with 19 bases between them. Written as DNA, the CDR3 is TGTGCCAGCAGCTTGGCCAGGCTAGCCGGTTCTCTCAATGAGCAGTTCTTC. It is translated as CASSLARLAGSLNEQFF.

The chain carries TRBV29-1 and TRBJ1-1; D is possibly TRBD1 (6 bases). The germline V and J ends were trimmed by 4 bases and 5 bases, with 14 bases remaining between them. CDR1 and CDR2 (germline): SQVTM, ANQGSEA. The CDR3 is 13 amino acids. The CDR3 spells CSVVTGSHTEAFF. DNA for the CDR3: TGCAGCGTTGTAACAGGGAGTCATACTGAAGCTTTCTTT.

V gene TRBV18 combines with J gene TRBJ2-7; D is tentatively TRBD1 or TRBD2 (5 bases each). The germline CDR1 and CDR2 sequences are KGHSH and LQKENI. This CDR3 comprises 15 residues. The germline V and J ends were trimmed by 4 bases and 0 bases, with 13 bases remaining between them. This CDR3 is CASSQGPTSSYEQYF. The CDR3 nucleotides are TGTGCCAGCTCACAGGGACCGACGAGCTCCTACGAGCAGTACTTC.

The V call is TRBV7-3, the J call TRBJ2-7; 7 bases are shared with TRBD2. The CDR3 contains 14 residues. Germline V gene data show CDR1 as SGHTA and CDR2 as FQGTGA. V lost 4 bases and J lost 3; bases outside the gene matches: 6. CDR3 sequence (DNA): TGTGCCAGCAGCTCTTCTAGCGGTAACTACGAGCAGTACTTC. This encodes CASSSSSGNYEQYF.

The gene calls are TRBV6-2 or TRBV6-3 and TRBJ1-2; D might be TRBD1 (6 bases). The V end was cut by 7 bases, the J end by 3 bases, with 12 bases between. Germline CDR1 reads MNHEY; CDR2 reads SVGEGT. The CDR3 runs to 13 residues. The CDR3 coding sequence is TGTGCCAGCAAACAAACAGGGTACTATGGCTACACCTTC. This codes for CASKQTGYYGYTF.

This clonotype has a handful of counts. The chain couples TRBV6-2 or TRBV6-3 to TRBJ1-5, with D maybe TRBD1 (6 bases). The CDR3 has 13 residues. V shed 2 bases and J shed 7 bases, with 9 bases lying between them. Germline V CDR1 and CDR2: MNHEY, SVGEGT. Written as DNA, the CDR3 is TGTGCCAGCAGTTACGGGGGCTGGCAGCCCCAGCATTTT. Translating it yields CASSYGGWQPQHF.

This clonotype was picked up a small number of times. The chain carries TRBV10-1 and TRBJ1-2; D is ambiguous. CDR1 WNHNN and CDR2 SYGVQD come from the germline V gene (reference sequence). The CDR3 length is 12 residues. The germline V and J ends were trimmed by 3 bases and 7 bases, with 9 bases remaining between them. CDR3 nucleotide sequence: TGCGCCAGCAGTGATGCGGGCTTTGGCTACACCTTC. Encoded protein: CASSDAGFGYTF.

The CDR3 reads CASRPGTGLKEQYF. CDR3 sequence (DNA): TGTGCCAGCCGACCCGGGACAGGACTAAAAGAGCAGTACTTC. The V and J genes are TRBV11-2 and TRBJ2-7; TRBD1 matches at 8 bases. There are 14 residues in the CDR3. V dropped 8 bases and J dropped 7; count of bases not matched to a gene: 13. The V gene's germline CDR1 is SGHAT and CDR2 FQNNGV.

This chain uses TRBV6-2 or TRBV6-3 with TRBJ2-3, with D possibly TRBD1 on 5 matching bases. Per the germline V gene, CDR1 is MNHEY and CDR2 is SVGEGT. V was cut by 5 bases and J by 7 bases, with 13 bases left in between. The CDR3 spans 13 residues. Here the CDR3 reads CASSQGQANTQYF. CDR3 nucleotide sequence: TGTGCCAGCAGTCAAGGACAAGCTAATACGCAGTATTTT.

J is TRBJ2-2 and V is TRBV5-8, with 8 bases aligning to TRBD2. With 6 bases clipped from V and 5 bases from J, the junction kept 12 bases outside the gene matches. Germline V lookup: CDR1 SGHTS, CDR2 YDEGEE. This CDR3 is 16 amino acids long. The CDR3 reads CASNYQPGTRTGELFF. CDR3 nucleotide sequence: TGTGCCAGCAACTACCAACCCGGGACTAGGACCGGGGAGCTGTTTTTT.

This clonotype was picked up many times. In DNA, the CDR3 is TGTGCCAGCAGTTTAAATAACTATGGCTACACCTTC. Amino acids: CASSLNNYGYTF. The chain carries TRBV28 and TRBJ1-2, with D hard to call. V was trimmed by 2 bases and J by 1 base, leaving 2 bases between them. CDR3 size: 12 residues. Germline V gene sequence: CDR1 MDHEN, CDR2 SYDVKM.

This clonotype was seen many times. This sequence joins TRBV7-2 and TRBJ1-1; unclear D gene. Trimming stripped 1 base from V and 10 bases from J, with 16 bases between. In germline, CDR1 is SGHTA, CDR2 FQGNSA. The CDR3 is 14 residues long. The CDR3 reads CASSLDRATPGAFF. The DNA for the CDR3 is TGTGCCAGCAGCTTAGACAGAGCAACCCCGGGAGCTTTCTTT.

Only a few counts were recorded for this clonotype. V is TRBV7-2 and J is TRBJ2-1, with D possibly being TRBD2 (6 bases). The CDR3 covers 18 residues. V lost 5 bases to trimming and J lost 8 bases, with 28 bases between them. Germline-derived CDR1 and CDR2 are SGHTA and FQGNSA. The CDR3 loop reads CASSLWGDSRRRGDEQFF. The CDR3 region has the DNA TGTGCCAGCAGCCTATGGGGGGACTCCCGCCGGAGAGGTGATGAGCAGTTCTTC.

This clonotype has a count of ten or more. The chain links TRBV2 to TRBJ1-5; D is uncertain. This CDR3 is built from 15 residues. The V gene lost 0 bases and the J gene lost 6 bases, with 12 bases spanning the gap. Germline loops: CDR1 SNHLY, CDR2 FYNNEI. CDR3 loop: CASSEALGSGQPQHF. CDR3 DNA sequence: TGTGCCAGCAGTGAAGCGCTGGGTTCGGGTCAGCCCCAGCATTTT. The complete variable domain, with remaining parts taken from reference TRBV2 and TRBJ1-5, reads EPEVTQTPSHQVTQMGQEVILRCVPISNHLYFYWYRQILGQKVEFLVSFYNNEISEKSEIFDDQFSVERPDGSNFTLKIRSTKLEDSAMYFCASSEALGSGQPQHFGDGTRLSIL.

The count of this clonotype is one. This chain uses TRBV7-6 with TRBJ1-5; 10 bases fit TRBD1. J gave up 0 bases and V 5 bases, and 10 bases lay outside the gene matches. The CDR3 is 18 amino acids. Per the germline V gene, CDR1 is SGHVS and CDR2 is FNYEAQ. CDR3 bases: TGTGCCAGCAGCGCTGGGACAGGGGCCCGCTATAGCAATCAGCCCCAGCATTTT. It translates to CASSAGTGARYSNQPQHF.

The chain combines TRBV20-1 with TRBJ2-1, with 7 bases fitting TRBD2. CDR1 and CDR2 (germline): DFQATT, SNEGSKA (reference sequence). The CDR3 sequence is 15 residues long. Trimming cost V 3 bases and J 5 bases; bases outside gene matches: 10. CDR3 bases: TGCAGTGCTAGTAGGGCGGGAGTGCCCCACAATGAGCAGTTCTTC. As protein: CSASRAGVPHNEQFF.

This clonotype has only a few counts. A read error may account for a junction end that differs from germline. The rearrangement links TRBV28 to TRBJ2-5; D is perhaps TRBD2 (5 bases). This CDR3 spans 13 amino acids. Germline V gene sequence: CDR1 MDHEN, CDR2 SYDVKM. CDR3 DNA sequence: TGTGTCAGCAGTTTATTACTAGTAAGGACCCAGTACTTC. It encodes CVSSLLLVRTQYF.

This clonotype was picked up a small number of times. DNA of the CDR3: TGTGCCAGCAGCCAAGTACCGGGAGGCAACGAGCAGTACTTC. It specifies CASSQVPGGNEQYF. The chain uses TRBV3-1 and TRBJ2-7, with 7 positions matching TRBD2. The CDR3 spans 14 residues. V lost 1 base and J lost 5; bases outside the gene matches: 5. CDR1 is LGHDT and CDR2 is YNNKEL in the germline V gene (reference sequence).

Many counts were recorded for this clonotype. The chain links TRBV28 to TRBJ2-5; 9 nucleotides match TRBD1. CDR3 length equals 14 residues. J was trimmed by 5 bases and V by 3 bases; bases with no gene match: 4. The germline V gene encodes CDR1 MDHEN and CDR2 SYDVKM. This CDR3 is CASSFTGGPETQYF. The CDR3 nucleotides read TGTGCCAGCAGTTTTACAGGGGGCCCTGAGACCCAGTACTTC.

The CDR3 region has the DNA TGTGCCAGCAGTTTGGGGGACAGGGTAAACAATGAGCAGTTCTTC. It specifies CASSLGDRVNNEQFF. The V gene is TRBV12-3 or TRBV12-4, the J gene TRBJ2-1; 9 bases map to TRBD1. The CDR3 consists of 15 residues. The V segment lost 3 bases and the J segment 5 bases; nucleotides outside the gene matches: 5.

This chain uses TRBV6-5 with TRBJ1-1; D is perhaps TRBD1 (5 bases). Germline CDR1 MNHEY, CDR2 SVGAGI. The V end was cut by 7 bases, the J end by 4 bases, with 10 bases between. The CDR3 extends over 12 amino acids. CDR3 DNA: TGTGCCAGCATTTTTAGGGGCACTGAAGCTTTCTTT. Translating it yields CASIFRGTEAFF.

This clonotype occurred many times. CDR3 coding DNA: TGTGCCAGCAGCAAAGGGGATATGGGCAATCAGCCCCAGCATTTT. This gives the protein CASSKGDMGNQPQHF. The gene calls are TRBV11-2 and TRBJ1-5, with D perhaps matching TRBD1 (5 bases). In germline, CDR1 is SGHAT, CDR2 FQNNGV. The CDR3 consists of 15 residues. Trimming took off 5 bases at V and 2 bases at J, with 13 bases between the two ends.

This chain uses TRBV7-2 with TRBJ1-5; D possibly corresponds to TRBD1 (5 bases). V was trimmed by 1 base and J by 5 bases, leaving 15 bases between them. This CDR3 has 16 residues. Germline V CDR1 and CDR2: SGHTA, FQGNSA. The CDR3: CASSLGAGNLHQPQHF. In DNA, the CDR3 is TGTGCCAGCAGCTTAGGGGCAGGGAATTTACATCAGCCCCAGCATTTT.

The chain couples TRBV30 to TRBJ2-7, with 8 bases matching TRBD1. This CDR3 is built from 16 residues. Losses at the gene ends were 3 bases for V and 4 bases for J; bases not matched to a gene: 14. CDR1 and CDR2 (germline): GTSNPN, SVGIG (reference sequence). CDR3 in amino acids: CAWSENRGARFYEQYF. CDR3 DNA: TGTGCCTGGAGCGAAAACAGGGGGGCGAGGTTTTACGAGCAGTACTTC.